This is a list of T cell receptor beta chains from one sample in a study of blood T cell repertoires in COVID-19. The assay was immunoSEQ multiplex PCR, and TCRdb's table has in-frame clones only and misses some. In the table there are roughly 250,000 clones, 88% of which are singletons. The specimen was peripheral blood. The source of these receptors is a man between 60 and 70 years old who had recovered from COVID-19. Each CDR3 is given with its conserved first and last residue. D genes are given only for firm matches. Not all rows give a size; the values are once, few, many and, for expanded clones, a class.

abundance,v_gene,d_gene,j_gene,CDR3nt,CDR3aa
.,TRBV9,TRBD1,TRBJ1-6,TGTGCCAGCAGCCCCCGGGACAGGGCCCCCGCTAATTCACCCCTCCACTTT,CASSPRDRAPANSPLHF
.,TRBV4-2,.,TRBJ2-7,TGTGCCAGCAGCCAAGTCGGCAGGGGAGAGTCCTACGAGCAGTACTTC,CASSQVGRGESYEQYF
once,TRBV6-5,TRBD2,TRBJ2-4,TGTGCCAGCAGTCCCCGGGGGGAGCCAGAAAACATTCAGTACTTC,CASSPRGEPENIQYF
.,TRBV5-1,.,TRBJ2-7,TGCGCCAGCAGCTTAAAAACAGGGAGCGAGCAGTACTTC,CASSLKTGSEQYF
once,TRBV6-5,.,TRBJ1-2,TGTGCCAGCAGTTACTCGAGTCGGTTAGTTAACTATGGCTACACCTTC,CASSYSSRLVNYGYTF
.,TRBV4-1,.,TRBJ2-1,TGCGCCAGCAGCCAAGGTAGGGGCCCGAGCTCCTACAATGAGCAGTTCTTC,CASSQGRGPSSYNEQFF
.,TRBV19,.,TRBJ2-5,TGTGCCAGTAGTTCTCGCAGTAAGGGGGGGGAGACCCAGTACTTC,CASSSRSKGGETQYF
.,TRBV5-6,.,TRBJ2-2,TGTGCCAGCAGCTTCGCGGGATATAACACCGGGGAGCTGTTTTTT,CASSFAGYNTGELFF
.,TRBV5-5,.,TRBJ1-6,TGTGCCAGCAGCTTCGTCAGGGGAGGGTCACCCCTCCACTTT,CASSFVRGGSPLHF
.,TRBV5-5,TRBD1,TRBJ2-3,TGTGCCAGCAGCGGTAAGGACAGGGCTTATAGCACAGATACGCAGTATTTT,CASSGKDRAYSTDTQYF
.,TRBV9,TRBD1,TRBJ1-3,TGTGCCAGCAGCTCGACAGGGACCCGAAACACCATATATTTT,CASSSTGTRNTIYF
.,TRBV7-7,TRBD2,TRBJ2-1,TGTGCCAGCAGCACCCTAGCGGGGGGCTACAATGAGCAGTTCTTC,CASSTLAGGYNEQFF
.,TRBV7-7,TRBD2,TRBJ2-1,TGTGCTAGCAGCATCGGACTAGCGAATGAGCAGTTCTTC,CASSIGLANEQFF
.,TRBV19,TRBD1,TRBJ1-5,TGTGCCAGTAGTATCCGGGGGACAGGGCCTCAGCCCCAGCATTTT,CASSIRGTGPQPQHF
.,TRBV7-9,TRBD1,TRBJ1-5,TGTGCCAGCAGCTCCAACCGGGACAGTGTTTATAGCAATCAGCCCCAGCATTTT,CASSSNRDSVYSNQPQHF
.,TRBV7-2,.,TRBJ1-5,TGTGCCAGCAGCCCTACGGGGGGCAATCAGCCCCAGCATTTT,CASSPTGGNQPQHF
.,TRBV19,TRBD2,TRBJ2-1,TGTGCCAGTAGTCCGGTGACTAGCGGTTACAATGAGCAGTTCTTC,CASSPVTSGYNEQFF
.,TRBV5-4,.,TRBJ1-6,TGTGCCAGCAGCTTGGGGAATGACAAACCCTATAATTCACCCCTCCACTTT,CASSLGNDKPYNSPLHF
.,TRBV3-1/TRBV3-2,TRBD2,TRBJ2-7,TGTGCCAGCAGTTTTAGCGGGGGGAACGAGCAGTACTTC,CASSFSGGNEQYF
.,TRBV6-5,.,TRBJ1-2,TGTGCCAGCAGTTACCGGGGTATTCAGGCTAACTATGGCTACACCTTC,CASSYRGIQANYGYTF
.,TRBV18,.,TRBJ1-1,TGTGCCAGCTCACCGGAACAGGGACCTAACACTGAAGCTTTCTTT,CASSPEQGPNTEAFF
.,TRBV4-2,.,TRBJ1-5,TGTGCCAGCAGTTTGGGGCAGGGAGGTCATCAGCCCCAGCATTTT,CASSLGQGGHQPQHF
.,TRBV5-4,TRBD1,TRBJ1-4,TGTGCCAGCAGCCCCCCGGGACAGCATGAAAAACTGTTTTTT,CASSPPGQHEKLFF
.,TRBV19,.,TRBJ1-4,TGTGCCAGTTCAAAGGGGCGTGATGAAAAACTGTTTTTT,CASSKGRDEKLFF
.,TRBV2,TRBD1,TRBJ1-3,TGTGCCAGTCGGTGGGGTGCGACAGGGCGCTCTGGAAACACCATATATTTT,CASRWGATGRSGNTIYF
.,TRBV11-2,.,TRBJ2-7,TGTGCCAGCAGCACCCATGACAGGTCCTCCTACGAGCAGTACTTC,CASSTHDRSSYEQYF
.,TRBV6-2/TRBV6-3,TRBD1,TRBJ1-4,TGTGCCAGCAGCCTTGGACAGGGGACTAATGAAAAACTGTTTTTT,CASSLGQGTNEKLFF
.,TRBV7-9,.,TRBJ1-1,TGTGCCAGCAGCTCGCCCTCGGCGGGCAGAACTGAAGCTTTCTTT,CASSSPSAGRTEAFF
.,TRBV5-6,TRBD1,TRBJ2-3,TGTGCCAGCAGCTCCGGGACAGGCTACACAGATACGCAGTATTTT,CASSSGTGYTDTQYF
.,TRBV5-1,TRBD1,TRBJ2-7,TGCGCCAGCAGGAAGGACAGGGGGCGCGACGAGCAGTACTTC,CASRKDRGRDEQYF
.,TRBV10-3,TRBD2,TRBJ2-7,TGTGCCATCGGGACGGGGGGGACCTACGAGCAGTACTTC,CAIGTGGTYEQYF
.,TRBV7-7,TRBD2,TRBJ2-1,TGTGCCAGCAGCCCTAACACCCTAGCGGGGGGGTACAATGAGCAGTTCTTC,CASSPNTLAGGYNEQFF
.,TRBV7-3,.,TRBJ1-2,TGTGCCAGCGGCAGGGTGTATGGCTACACCTTC,CASGRVYGYTF
.,TRBV11-1,TRBD1,TRBJ2-3,TGTGCCAGCAGCTCGGACAGGAGGAGCACAGATACGCAGTATTTT,CASSSDRRSTDTQYF
many,TRBV14,TRBD1,TRBJ1-4,TGTGCCAGCAGCCAAGCTGTGGACAGGGATCTGTTTTTT,CASSQAVDRDLFF
.,TRBV11-2,TRBD1,TRBJ2-7,TGTGCCAGCAGCGGACGGGACAGGGGGACCTACGAGCAGTACTTC,CASSGRDRGTYEQYF
.,TRBV9,.,TRBJ1-5,TGTGCCAGCAGCTCAGGGGTAGGCCAGCCCCAGCATTTT,CASSSGVGQPQHF
.,TRBV20-1,.,TRBJ1-2,TGCAGTGCCGAGGATAACTATGGCTACACCTTC,CSAEDNYGYTF
.,TRBV4-2,TRBD2,TRBJ2-1,TGTGCCAGCAGCCAAGTCCCGGGACTAGCGGGGGGGAAATCTGAGCAGTTCTTC,CASSQVPGLAGGKSEQFF
.,TRBV19,.,TRBJ1-5,TGTGCCAGTAGTATGGTCCAGGATATCTTATATAGCAATCAGCCCCAGCATTTT,CASSMVQDILYSNQPQHF
.,TRBV18,.,TRBJ2-1,TGTGCCAGCTCAAACCCCCCTGGGGGACAAAGACTAGCCGAGCAGTTCTTC,CASSNPPGGQRLAEQFF
.,TRBV9,TRBD1,TRBJ2-6,TGTGCCAGCAGCGCCTGGACAGGGGGCGGCTCTGGGGCCAACGTCCTGACTTTC,CASSAWTGGGSGANVLTF
.,TRBV29-1,TRBD1,TRBJ1-2,TGCAGCGTTGACGTCGACAGGGACTATGGCTACACCTTC,CSVDVDRDYGYTF
.,TRBV5-5,.,TRBJ1-5,TGTGCCAGCAGCTTGGCAGGGCTGGATCAGCCCCAGCATTTT,CASSLAGLDQPQHF
.,TRBV19,.,TRBJ1-1,TGTGCCAGTAGGGTACACCTGAACACTGAAGCTTTCTTT,CASRVHLNTEAFF
.,TRBV10-3,TRBD1,TRBJ1-2,TGTGCCATCAGTCGGGACAGCAACTATGGCTACACCTTC,CAISRDSNYGYTF
.,TRBV7-3,TRBD2,TRBJ2-1,TGTGCCAGCAGCGAAGGACTAGCTTACAATGAGCAGTTCTTC,CASSEGLAYNEQFF
.,TRBV11-3,TRBD1,TRBJ2-6,TGTGCCAGCAGCCCAAACCTACAGGGGGCTACTGGGGCCAACGTCCTGACTTTC,CASSPNLQGATGANVLTF
.,TRBV10-1,TRBD2,TRBJ2-3,TGCGCCAGCAGTGTTGGGACTAACAAATCCACAGATACGCAGTATTTT,CASSVGTNKSTDTQYF
.,TRBV5-6,TRBD1,TRBJ2-7,TGTGCCAGCAGCCTAGGGACAGGGGATGAGCAGTACTTC,CASSLGTGDEQYF
.,TRBV5-1,.,TRBJ1-1,TGCGCCAGCAGCCGAGGGCCAGCGGGGTACGGGGTGAACACTGAAGCTTTCTTT,CASSRGPAGYGVNTEAFF
.,TRBV5-1,TRBD1,TRBJ2-3,TGCGCCAGCAGCATCGTAGGGGGCAGCACAGATACGCAGTATTTT,CASSIVGGSTDTQYF
.,TRBV5-4,TRBD2,TRBJ2-4,TGTGCCAGCAGTTCGAGCGGGGGGGCCTCCAAAAACATTCAGTACTTC,CASSSSGGASKNIQYF
.,TRBV5-1,.,TRBJ1-2,TGCGCCAGCCGGCAGCAGGGCGTAAGTGGCTACACCTTC,CASRQQGVSGYTF
.,TRBV19,.,TRBJ1-2,TGTGCCAGCCGGAGGGCCCATGGCTACACCTTC,CASRRAHGYTF